This T cell receptor beta chain was captured in a study of blood T cell repertoires in COVID-19. At the level of the study: Researchers got acute and convalescent COVID-19 samples from the United States, Italy and Spain. PBMCs, B-cell-depleted T cells, or T cells provided the cDNA or gDNA that made up the material.

The germline V and J ends were trimmed by 4 bases and 8 bases, with 18 bases remaining between them. The CDR3 is made up of 14 amino acids. The germline CDR1 and CDR2 sequences are SGHRS and YFSETQ. The authors' processing: Researchers report that nucleated cell counts were estimated from reference gene primer amplification. The table came from immunoSEQ multiplex PCR; TCRdb's copy has only in-frame clones and leaves some out. That table furnishes V, J and clone size, whereas the DNA furnished D and trimming. This sample yields some 390,000 clones, of which more than 75% are seen a single time; 3% belongs to the top ten.

The J gene is TRBJ1-2, the V gene TRBV5-1; a weak D match, TRBD1 (5 bases). The clonotype comes from a human donor in a cohort sampled during active COVID-19. The sample was peripheral blood. CDR3 coding DNA: TGCGCCAGCAGCCCCGCGCAGGGATTGCGCGGCTACACCTTC. This encodes CASSPAQGLRGYTF. Supplemented by reference TRBV5-1 and TRBJ1-2, the full variable domain reads KAGVTQTPRYLIKTRGQQVTLSCSPISGHRSVSWYQQTPGQGLQFLFEYFSETQRNKGNFPGRFSGRQFSNSRSEMNVSTLELGDSALYLCASSPAQGLRGYTFGSGTRLTVV.